The source of this T cell receptor beta chain is a study of T cell repertoires in cytomegalovirus infection. Study at large: Used in the study were CMV epitopes, some recently identified and HLA-C-restricted, others well-studied and HLA-B-restricted. Both a matching HLA type and CMV infection were indicated by public TCR beta signatures.

Via MiXCR, TCRdb re-called the reads, giving one row per CDR3 protein. The table records approximately 990,000 distinct CDR3 sequences, around 30% of them present only once. There are 14 residues in the CDR3. Germline V gives CDR1 SGHTA, CDR2 FQGNSA. A word on this clonotype: Its antigen is currently unknown. The junction departs from the called germline gene at one end, perhaps through a read error.

Study results and caveats: HLA-C-restricted CMV-specific TCR beta clonotypes were dominant in the ex vivo response.

The source is a human donor in good health (CMV status not recorded). Some clones in this sample may be carry-over from other donors' samples. The specimen was cultured CD8+ T cells from PBMCs, collected from culture after CMV antigen stimulation. V gene TRBV7-2 combines with J gene TRBJ1-2; D gene unclear. This chain's CDR3 is CVSSLWVSSYGYTF. The CDR3 DNA sequence: TGTGTCAGCAGCTTATGGGTCAGCAGCTATGGCTACACCTTC.